The clone carrying this T cell receptor beta chain came up a few times. Its antigen is unknown. This specimen belongs to a study of early T cells in non-severe SARS-CoV-2 infection. The CDR3 covers 15 residues. Trimming at V came to 5 bases and at J to 2 bases, leaving 6 bases not matched to a gene. Attached unique molecular identifiers marked individual cDNA molecules. MiXCR, applied by TCRdb to the 5' RACE reads, yields one record per CDR3 protein. The top ten clones hold less than 1.5% of a sample with more than 55,000 distinct CDR3 sequences, approximately 12% of them seen once. Study-wide findings and caveats: Missing private and CD4 specificities, VDJdb matching favored anti-spike CD8 responses.

This TCR came from an adult who was a healthcare worker with PCR-confirmed SARS-CoV-2 infection or an uninfected control (not recorded which). V gene TRBV12-3 or TRBV12-4 combines with J gene TRBJ2-1, with 7 bases that match TRBD1. The sample taken for sequencing was whole blood. This CDR3 reads CASSPDRAPYNEQFF. CDR3 nucleotide sequence: TGTGCCAGCAGTCCCGACAGGGCGCCCTACAATGAGCAGTTCTTC.